Here is one T cell receptor (beta chain) with its context. The V gene's germline CDR1 is SGHTS and CDR2 YDEGEE. This CDR3 spans 17 amino acids. J was trimmed by 0 bases and V by 4 bases; bases with no gene match: 9. The data originate from a study of shared clonotypes between healthy human individuals. TCRdb's copy holds only in-frame clones and misses some; the assay was immunoSEQ multiplex PCR. Of more than 900,000 clones in the sample, around 78% were seen once. The receptor was derived from a man younger than 30 in good health. Some clones in this sample may be carry-over from other donors' samples. This chain connects TRBV5-8 to TRBJ2-7; 11 bases map to TRBD2. The sequencing input was memory CD4+ T cells from PBMCs. As for subset: CD45RA-negative fraction. The CDR3 loop reads CASSKTGTSGPSYEQYF. DNA of the CDR3: TGTGCCAGCAGCAAGACCGGGACTAGCGGACCCTCCTACGAGCAGTACTTC. The full variable domain, with the rest looked up from reference TRBV5-8 and TRBJ2-7, is EAGVTQSPTHLIKTRGQQATLRCSPISGHTSVYWYQQALGLGLQFLLWYDEGEERNRGNFPPRFSGRQFPNYSSELNVNALELEDSALYLCASSKTGTSGPSYEQYFGPGTRLTVT.